By share, the clone carrying this TCR beta chain counts as medium-sized. This entry comes from a study of T cells after yellow fever vaccination. Looking at the study overall: It was SMART-Seq v4 Ultra Low Input that prepared the fractions with low cell numbers. Study findings and constraints: The secondary response showed a weaker magnitude and a faster peak, day 5 versus 15. CD4 and CD8 compartments shared a small share of clonotypes, likely from convergent recombination.

The TCR cDNA carried a universal primer site and UMIs from 5'RACE template switching. MiXCR, applied by TCRdb to the 5' RACE reads, yields one record per CDR3 protein. The sample lists fewer than 6,500 distinct CDR3 sequences; roughly 6% were seen once. The CDR3 extends over 12 amino acids. The germline V gene encodes CDR1 SEHNR and CDR2 FQNEAQ (reference sequence). V lost 0 bases and J 5 bases, leaving 5 bases between the germline ends. The sample was PBMCs, either bulk or a sorted T-cell subset (CD4+, CD8+, memory, or dextramer-sorted; not recorded which), taken around 15 days after the first yellow fever vaccination. The chain is built from TRBV7-9 and TRBJ2-7; no reliable D call. The origin of this receptor is a man between 18 and 29 years old who received the YFV17D yellow fever vaccine. As DNA, the CDR3 is TGTGCCAGCAGCTTAGCTTCCCACGAGCAGTACTTC. Amino acid sequence: CASSLASHEQYF. Looking up the rest from reference TRBV7-9 and TRBJ2-7 gives the full variable domain: DTGVSQNPRHKITKRGQNVTFRCDPISEHNRLYWYRQTLGQGPEFLTYFQNEAQLEKSRLLSDRFSAERPKGSFSTLEIQRTEQGDSAMYLCASSLASHEQYFGPGTRLTVT.